This TCR beta chain originates from a study of cytomegalovirus exposure and HLA in healthy donors. V lost 5 bases, J lost 0 bases, and 7 bases lay in between. The CDR3 has 13 amino acids. Germline V CDR1 and CDR2: PRHDT, FYEKMQ (reference sequence). Remarks on this clone: Its antigen is not identified.

Primers: 60 Vbeta forward and 13 Jbeta reverse. The method was immunoSEQ multiplex PCR; TCRdb's version includes in-frame clones alone and lacks a portion of them. The sample yields about 140,000 clones, 60% to 85% seen once. Findings and caveats of the study: For most TCR sequences rarity was the rule, although some public TCRs occurred in many donors.

The TCR sequence derives from a man in his forties or fifties in good health and CMV-seronegative. This chain connects TRBV13 to TRBJ1-1; no firm D call. Sequenced material: PBMCs. For the CDR3, the DNA is TGTGCCAGCAGCGGTGGCTTGAACACTGAAGCTTTCTTT. Amino acid sequence: CASSGGLNTEAFF.